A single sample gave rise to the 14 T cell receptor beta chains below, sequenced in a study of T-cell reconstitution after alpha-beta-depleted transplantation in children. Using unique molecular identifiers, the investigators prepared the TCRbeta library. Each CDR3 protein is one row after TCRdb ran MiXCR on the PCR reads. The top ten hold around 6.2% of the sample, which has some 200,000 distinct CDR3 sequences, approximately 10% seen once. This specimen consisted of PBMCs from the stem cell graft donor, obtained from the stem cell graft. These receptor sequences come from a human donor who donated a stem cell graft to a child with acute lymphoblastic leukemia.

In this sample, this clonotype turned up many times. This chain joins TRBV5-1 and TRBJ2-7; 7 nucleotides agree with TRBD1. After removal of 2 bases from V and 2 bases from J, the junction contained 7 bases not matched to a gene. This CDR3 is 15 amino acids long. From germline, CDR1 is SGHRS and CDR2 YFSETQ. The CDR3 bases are TGCGCCAGCAGCTTTCGGCAGGGGGAAACCTACGAGCAGTACTTC. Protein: CASSFRQGETYEQYF.

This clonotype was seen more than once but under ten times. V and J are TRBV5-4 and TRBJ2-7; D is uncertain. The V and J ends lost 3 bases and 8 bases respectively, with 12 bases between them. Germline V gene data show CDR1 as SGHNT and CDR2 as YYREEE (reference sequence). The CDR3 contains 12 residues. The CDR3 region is CASSSGLDKQYF. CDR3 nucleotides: TGTGCCAGCAGCTCAGGCCTCGATAAGCAGTACTTC.

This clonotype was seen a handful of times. This CDR3 reads CASSRLAGAVTDTQYF. The CDR3, as DNA: TGCGCCAGCAGCAGGTTAGCGGGGGCCGTCACAGATACGCAGTATTTT. This chain links TRBV5-1 with TRBJ2-3; 9 nucleotides line up with TRBD2. The length of the CDR3 is 16 residues. The germline CDR1 and CDR2 sequences are SGHRS and YFSETQ. After removal of 4 bases from V and 2 bases from J, the junction contained 8 bases not matched to a gene. Full variable domain (remainder filled in from reference TRBV5-1 and TRBJ2-3): KAGVTQTPRYLIKTRGQQVTLSCSPISGHRSVSWYQQTPGQGLQFLFEYFSETQRNKGNFPGRFSGRQFSNSRSEMNVSTLELGDSALYLCASSRLAGAVTDTQYFGPGTRLTVL.

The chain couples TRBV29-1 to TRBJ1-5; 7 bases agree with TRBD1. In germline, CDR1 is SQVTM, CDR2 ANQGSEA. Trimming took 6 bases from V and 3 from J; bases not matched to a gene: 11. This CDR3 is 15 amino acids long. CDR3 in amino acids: CSVADPGQPNQPQHF. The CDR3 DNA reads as TGCAGCGTCGCTGACCCGGGACAGCCCAATCAGCCCCAGCATTTT.

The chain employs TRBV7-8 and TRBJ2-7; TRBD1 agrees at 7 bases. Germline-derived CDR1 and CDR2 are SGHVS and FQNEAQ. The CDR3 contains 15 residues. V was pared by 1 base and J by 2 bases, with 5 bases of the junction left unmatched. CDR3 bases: TGTGCCAGCAGCTTAGAGTCCGGGACAGCCTACGAGCAGTACTTC. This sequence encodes CASSLESGTAYEQYF. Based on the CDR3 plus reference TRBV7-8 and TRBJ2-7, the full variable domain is GAGVSQSPRYKVAKRGQDVALRCDPISGHVSLFWYQQALGQGPEFLTYFQNEAQLDKSGLPSDRFFAERPEGSVSTLKIQRTQQEDSAVYLCASSLESGTAYEQYFGPGTRLTVT.

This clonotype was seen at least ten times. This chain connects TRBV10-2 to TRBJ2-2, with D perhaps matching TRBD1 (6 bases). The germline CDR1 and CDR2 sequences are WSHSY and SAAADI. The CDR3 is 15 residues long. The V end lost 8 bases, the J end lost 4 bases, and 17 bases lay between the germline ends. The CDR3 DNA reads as TGCGCCAGCTCTTCGGACAGCTTCAGCACCGGGGAGCTGTTTTTT. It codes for CASSSDSFSTGELFF.

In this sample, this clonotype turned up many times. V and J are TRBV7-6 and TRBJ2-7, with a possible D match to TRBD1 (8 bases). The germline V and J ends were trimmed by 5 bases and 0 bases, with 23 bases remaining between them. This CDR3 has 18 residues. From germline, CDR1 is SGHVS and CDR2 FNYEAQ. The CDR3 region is CASSQRTGGASNSYEQYF. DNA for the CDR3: TGTGCCAGCAGCCAGAGAACAGGGGGGGCTTCCAACTCCTACGAGCAGTACTTC.

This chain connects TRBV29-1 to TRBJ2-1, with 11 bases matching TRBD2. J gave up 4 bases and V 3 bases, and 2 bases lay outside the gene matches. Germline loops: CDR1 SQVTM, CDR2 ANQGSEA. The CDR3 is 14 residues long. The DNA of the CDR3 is TGCAGCGTTGAGCTAGCGGGGGGATACAATGAGCAGTTCTTC. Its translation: CSVELAGGYNEQFF.

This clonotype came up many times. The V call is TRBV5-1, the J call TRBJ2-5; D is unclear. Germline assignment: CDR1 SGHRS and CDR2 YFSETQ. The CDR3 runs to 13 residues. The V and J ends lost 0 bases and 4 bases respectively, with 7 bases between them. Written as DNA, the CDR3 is TGCGCCAGCAGCTTGGAGGTGGTAGAGACCCAGTACTTC. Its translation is CASSLEVVETQYF.

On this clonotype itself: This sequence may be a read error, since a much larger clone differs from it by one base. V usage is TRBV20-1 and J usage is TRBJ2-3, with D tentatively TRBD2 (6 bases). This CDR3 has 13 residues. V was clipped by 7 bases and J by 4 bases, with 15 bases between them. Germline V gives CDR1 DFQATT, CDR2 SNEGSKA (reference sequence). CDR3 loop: CSVSRGNADTQYF. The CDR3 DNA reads TGCAGTGTGTCACGGGGGAACGCAGATACGCAGTATTTT.

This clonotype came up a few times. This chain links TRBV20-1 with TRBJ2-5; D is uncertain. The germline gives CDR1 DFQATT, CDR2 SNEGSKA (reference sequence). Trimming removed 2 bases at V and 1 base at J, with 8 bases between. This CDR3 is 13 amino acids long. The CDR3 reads CSARPPSQETQYF. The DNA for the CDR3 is TGCAGTGCTAGACCGCCTTCCCAAGAGACCCAGTACTTC.

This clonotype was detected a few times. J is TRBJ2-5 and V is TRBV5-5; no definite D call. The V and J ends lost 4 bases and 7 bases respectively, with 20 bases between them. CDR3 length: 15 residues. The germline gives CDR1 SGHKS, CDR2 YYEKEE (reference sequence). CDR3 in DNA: TGTGCCAGCAGCCCCGATGTGAGTCGGGCGGTGACCCAGTACTTC. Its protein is CASSPDVSRAVTQYF.

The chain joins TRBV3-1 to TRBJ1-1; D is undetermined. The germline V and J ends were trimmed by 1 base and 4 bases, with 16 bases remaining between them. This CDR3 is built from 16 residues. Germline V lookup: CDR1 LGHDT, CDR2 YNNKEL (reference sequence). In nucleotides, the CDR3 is TGTGCCAGCAGCCAAGGATTATCGGGTTTTGGCACTGAAGCTTTCTTT. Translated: CASSQGLSGFGTEAFF.

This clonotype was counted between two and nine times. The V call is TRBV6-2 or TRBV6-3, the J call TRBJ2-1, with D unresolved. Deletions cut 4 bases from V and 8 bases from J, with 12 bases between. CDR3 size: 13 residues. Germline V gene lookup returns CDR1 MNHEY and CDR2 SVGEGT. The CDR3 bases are TGTGCCAGCAGTTCTTACGTTGGCGATGAGCAGTTCTTC. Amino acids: CASSSYVGDEQFF.